These 27 T cell receptor beta chains originate from one sample sequenced in a study of cytomegalovirus exposure and HLA in healthy donors. The primer mix had 60 Vbeta and 13 Jbeta primers. Profiling relied on immunoSEQ multiplex PCR, and the TCRdb table lists in-frame clones only, not all of them. The sample shows roughly 180,000 clones, approximately 78% of them seen only once. The sequenced sample consisted of PBMCs. The receptors were gathered from a woman aged 45-65 years in good health and CMV-seropositive.

About this clone: The junction departs from the called germline gene at one end, perhaps through a read error. The chain has TRBV7-9 and TRBJ1-2, with 7 bases that match TRBD1. This CDR3 comprises 15 residues. Germline V CDR1 and CDR2: SEHNR, FQNEAQ (reference sequence). The CDR3 DNA reads as TGTTCCAGCAGCACCCAGGCGGGACAGCGGGGGAGCTACACCTTC. Translating gives CSSSTQAGQRGSYTF. Combining the CDR3 with reference TRBV7-9 and TRBJ1-2 gives the whole variable domain DTGVSQNPRHKITKRGQNVTFRCDPISEHNRLYWYRQTLGQGPEFLTYFQNEAQLEKSRLLSDRFSAERPKGSFSTLEIQRTEQGDSAMYLCSSSTQAGQRGSYTFGSGTRLTVV.

The chain carries TRBV11-2 and TRBJ2-1; no firm D call. This CDR3 is 18 amino acids long. Germline V gene lookup returns CDR1 SGHAT and CDR2 FQNNGV. V dropped 1 base and J dropped 0 bases, with 16 bases sitting between them. CDR3 nucleotides: TGTGCCAGCAGCTTAGCCTTCTACGTCCGAAGCTCCTACAATGAGCAGTTCTTC. Amino acid sequence: CASSLAFYVRSSYNEQFF.

CDR3 sequence: CASSLDPGGSGGYTF. The CDR3 DNA follows: TGTGCCAGCAGCTTAGATCCAGGGGGCTCAGGCGGCTACACCTTC. The rearrangement links TRBV7-8 to TRBJ1-2, with 8 bases fitting TRBD1. The CDR3 is 15 amino acids. V trimming: 1 base; J trimming: 8 bases; junction bases outside the gene matches: 9. Germline values: CDR1 SGHVS, CDR2 FQNEAQ.

Written as DNA, the CDR3 is TGCGCCAGCAGCCCGTTAGGCGGGACTAGCGTTTACGAGCAGTTCTTC. Translation: CASSPLGGTSVYEQFF. J is TRBJ2-1 and V is TRBV4-1; 10 bases are shared with TRBD2. The junction had 13 bases not matched to a gene; V was cut back by 4 bases and J by 10 bases. Per germline, CDR1 MGHRA and CDR2 YSYEKL. The CDR3 is 16 residues long.

This chain connects TRBV7-6 to TRBJ2-4; TRBD1 matches at 8 bases. Germline V gives CDR1 SGHVS, CDR2 FNYEAQ. The length of the CDR3 is 15 residues. The V gene end was trimmed by 2 bases and the J gene end by 12 bases; junction bases not matched to a gene: 12. The CDR3 nucleotides are TGTGCCAGCAGCTTAAGGCAGGGGGCGATGGACGGTCAGTACTTC. As protein: CASSLRQGAMDGQYF.

V is TRBV6-6 and J is TRBJ1-4, with 7 bases matching TRBD1. The CDR3 runs to 16 residues. The germline V gene encodes CDR1 MNHNY and CDR2 SVGAGI (reference sequence). Trimming removed 6 bases from V and 8 bases from J; junction bases left unmatched: 15. The CDR3 nucleotides read TGTGCCAGCAGCTACGGCCGCTACAGGGGCGGGGAAAAACTGTTTTTT. It yields the protein CASSYGRYRGGEKLFF.

This clone was counted between two and nine times. The genes are TRBV9 and TRBJ2-5; weak D call: TRBD1 (7 bases). Trimming removed 0 bases from V and 5 bases from J, with 11 bases in between. CDR3 length equals 14 residues. In germline, CDR1 is SGDLS, CDR2 YYNGEE. The CDR3 sequence is CASSVVAGGETQYF. CDR3 nucleotides: TGTGCCAGCAGCGTAGTCGCAGGGGGGGAGACCCAGTACTTC. The complete variable domain, with remaining parts taken from reference TRBV9 and TRBJ2-5, reads DSGVTQTPKHLITATGQRVTLRCSPRSGDLSVYWYQQSLDQGLQFLIQYYNGEERAKGNILERFSAQQFPDLHSELNLSSLELGDSALYFCASSVVAGGETQYFGPGTRLLVL.

In the case of this clone: At the DNA level, this CDR3 is encoded by other sequences in the same sample as well. The rearrangement joins TRBV9 to TRBJ1-2; D is unclear. In germline, CDR1 is SGDLS, CDR2 YYNGEE. Trimming took 0 bases from V and 6 from J, leaving 15 bases between them. CDR3 length equals 15 residues. The CDR3 here is CASSVEQFLDNGYTF. For the CDR3, the DNA is TGTGCCAGCAGCGTAGAACAGTTCCTTGACAATGGCTACACCTTC. Full variable domain (outside the CDR3, taken from reference TRBV9 and TRBJ1-2): DSGVTQTPKHLITATGQRVTLRCSPRSGDLSVYWYQQSLDQGLQFLIQYYNGEERAKGNILERFSAQQFPDLHSELNLSSLELGDSALYFCASSVEQFLDNGYTFGSGTRLTVV.

The chain combines TRBV4-1 with TRBJ1-2; no clear D. CDR1 is MGHRA and CDR2 is YSYEKL in the germline V gene. Trimming took off 1 base at V and 3 bases at J, with 12 bases between the two ends. The CDR3 spans 15 residues. As DNA, the CDR3 is TGCGCCAGCAGCCAAGGAGTTGGAGGGTACTATGGCTACACCTTC. This sequence encodes CASSQGVGGYYGYTF.

This clone was picked up one time. The chain uses TRBV30 and TRBJ1-3; D not resolved. This CDR3 comprises 15 residues. Germline loops: CDR1 GTSNPN, CDR2 SVGIG (reference sequence). The V gene lost 3 bases and the J gene lost 0 bases, with 12 bases spanning the gap. CDR3: CAWSPGEISGNTIYF. In DNA, the CDR3 is TGTGCCTGGAGCCCTGGGGAGATCTCTGGAAACACCATATATTTT. Full variable domain (rest looked up from reference TRBV30 and TRBJ1-3): SQTIHQWPATLVQPVGSPLSLECTVEGTSNPNLYWYRQAAGRGLQLLFYSVGIGQISSEVPQNLSASRPQDRQFILSSKKLLLSDSGFYLCAWSPGEISGNTIYFGEGSWLTVV.

A few counts support this clone. This chain links TRBV13 with TRBJ1-6; D perhaps matches TRBD1 (6 bases). Germline V CDR1 and CDR2: PRHDT, FYEKMQ (reference sequence). Between the trimmed V and J ends, which lost 0 bases and 10 bases, there was a span of 13 bases. The CDR3 is made up of 15 amino acids. CDR3 in amino acids: CASSLGQGIGSPLHF. CDR3 coding DNA: TGTGCCAGCAGCTTAGGGCAGGGGATTGGATCACCCCTCCACTTT.

The chain is built from TRBV29-1 and TRBJ2-3, with TRBD2 as a possible D gene (5 bases). Germline values: CDR1 SQVTM, CDR2 ANQGSEA. V lost 2 bases and J lost 4, with 13 bases in between. The CDR3 sequence is 14 residues long. CDR3 bases: TGCAGCGTTGAAAGAGGGATTGAACCAGATACGCAGTATTTT. Its protein product is CSVERGIEPDTQYF.

This clone has a single count. J is TRBJ2-1 and V is TRBV7-8; 8 bases line up with TRBD1. The CDR3 runs 12 residues. J was trimmed by 14 bases and V by 5 bases; bases with no gene match: 8. The germline V gene has CDR1 SGHVS and CDR2 FQNEAQ. CDR3 protein: CASSLDRGTEFF. The CDR3 DNA reads as TGTGCCAGCAGCCTCGACAGGGGAACGGAGTTCTTC. Combining the CDR3 with reference TRBV7-8 and TRBJ2-1 gives the whole variable domain GAGVSQSPRYKVAKRGQDVALRCDPISGHVSLFWYQQALGQGPEFLTYFQNEAQLDKSGLPSDRFFAERPEGSVSTLKIQRTQQEDSAVYLCASSLDRGTEFFGPGTRLTVL.

This clone was detected only a few times. The gene calls are TRBV5-4 and TRBJ2-5; tentative D call: TRBD2 (6 bases). CDR3 length: 17 residues. Germline CDR1 SGHNT, CDR2 YYREEE (reference sequence). V lost 4 bases to trimming and J lost 2 bases, with 21 bases between them. The CDR3 is CASSLARVGLPQETQYF. The CDR3 DNA reads TGTGCCAGCAGCCTAGCACGAGTGGGACTTCCTCAAGAGACCCAGTACTTC.

This clone was observed once. This chain uses TRBV27 with TRBJ2-5; 7 bases are a match to TRBD2. After removal of 4 bases from V and 1 base from J, the junction contained 6 bases not matched to a gene. The V gene's germline CDR1 is MNHEY and CDR2 SMNVEV (reference sequence). This CDR3 is built from 15 residues. This chain's CDR3 is CASSSASGFQETQYF. The CDR3, as DNA: TGTGCCAGCAGTTCGGCTAGCGGTTTCCAAGAGACCCAGTACTTC.

V is TRBV9 and J is TRBJ2-7; tentatively, D is TRBD2 (6 bases). V was trimmed by 0 bases and J by 2 bases, leaving 6 bases between them. There are 13 residues in the CDR3. The germline CDR1 and CDR2 sequences are SGDLS and YYNGEE. The CDR3 protein is CASSVGEAYEQYF. The CDR3 region has the DNA TGTGCCAGCAGCGTAGGGGAGGCCTACGAGCAGTACTTC.

The genes are TRBV11-2 and TRBJ2-5; D unresolved. The ends were cut back, 1 base at V and 1 base at J, with 10 bases in the middle. Germline CDR1 and CDR2: SGHAT and FQNNGV. CDR3 size: 15 residues. The CDR3 protein is CASSLGAAPQETQYF. CDR3 DNA sequence: TGTGCCAGCAGCTTAGGGGCAGCCCCCCAAGAGACCCAGTACTTC. Full variable domain (remainder filled in from reference TRBV11-2 and TRBJ2-5): EAGVAQSPRYKIIEKRQSVAFWCNPISGHATLYWYQQILGQGPKLLIQFQNNGVVDDSQLPKDRFSAERLKGVDSTLKIQPAKLEDSAVYLCASSLGAAPQETQYFGPGTRLLVL.

CDR3 sequence reads: CAWALADYEQYF. CDR3 bases: TGTGCCTGGGCTCTAGCGGACTACGAGCAGTACTTC. The genes are TRBV30 and TRBJ2-7, with TRBD2 matching 7 bases. Losses at the gene ends were 5 bases for V and 3 bases for J; bases not matched to a gene: 4. Germline CDR1 reads GTSNPN; CDR2 reads SVGIG (reference sequence). This CDR3 is 12 amino acids long.

CDR3 nucleotide sequence: TGTGCCAGCAGTTTACAGGTTGGGGCCAACGTCCTGACTTTC. It codes for CASSLQVGANVLTF. This rearrangement joins TRBV27 to TRBJ2-6, with D unclear. Looked up from germline, CDR1 is MNHEY and CDR2 is SMNVEV (reference sequence). The V and J ends lost 2 bases and 3 bases respectively, with 5 bases between them. This CDR3 has 14 amino acids.

The V call is TRBV5-1, the J call TRBJ1-6; weak D call: TRBD1 (6 bases). Looked up from germline, CDR1 is SGHRS and CDR2 is YFSETQ. V was clipped by 4 bases and J by 8 bases, with 10 bases between them. The CDR3 is made up of 13 amino acids. The CDR3 DNA sequence: TGCGCCAGCAGCGGGGACAAGTATTCACCCCTCCACTTT. Translating gives CASSGDKYSPLHF.

The chain recombines TRBV6-1 with TRBJ1-2; a weak D match, TRBD1 (5 bases). The CDR3 totals 13 residues. Trimming removed 5 bases from V and 4 bases from J, with 11 bases in between. Germline lookup yields CDR1 MNHNS and CDR2 SASEGT. The CDR3 spells CASSLQAPYGYTF. In DNA form, the CDR3 reads TGTGCCAGCAGTTTACAGGCCCCCTATGGCTACACCTTC.

This clone was picked up one time. The CDR3 nucleotides read TGTGCCAGCAGCGTATCAGGGAATAATTCACCCCTCCACTTT. Translation: CASSVSGNNSPLHF. The rearrangement joins TRBV9 to TRBJ1-6, with D possibly TRBD1 on 5 matching bases. Deletions cut 1 base from V and 5 bases from J, with 7 bases between. Germline V gene sequence: CDR1 SGDLS, CDR2 YYNGEE. The CDR3 has 14 amino acids.

CDR3 DNA: TGCGCCAGCAGCTTGGGAGGAAGTAACACTGAAGCTTTCTTT. Translating it yields CASSLGGSNTEAFF. This chain links TRBV5-1 with TRBJ1-1; D ambiguous. CDR1 is SGHRS and CDR2 is YFSETQ in the germline V gene. V lost 0 bases, J lost 2 bases, and 8 bases lay in between. The CDR3 has 14 residues. The full variable domain, in which reference TRBV5-1 and TRBJ1-1 provide the parts outside the CDR3, is KAGVTQTPRYLIKTRGQQVTLSCSPISGHRSVSWYQQTPGQGLQFLFEYFSETQRNKGNFPGRFSGRQFSNSRSEMNVSTLELGDSALYLCASSLGGSNTEAFFGQGTRLTVV.

This clone appeared once. This chain links TRBV30 with TRBJ2-2, with 7 bases identical to TRBD2. Germline CDR1 is GTSNPN and CDR2 is SVGIG (reference sequence). Losses at the gene ends were 2 bases for V and 3 bases for J; bases not matched to a gene: 3. CDR3 size: 14 residues. The CDR3 here is CAWSKGGDTGELFF. The CDR3 nucleotides are TGTGCCTGGAGTAAGGGAGGGGACACCGGGGAGCTGTTTTTT.

To note about this clone: Additional DNA sequences in this sample encode the identical CDR3. V gene TRBV9 combines with J gene TRBJ2-7; 8 bases are shared with TRBD1. V shed 3 bases, J shed 4 bases, and the junction held 6 bases outside the gene matches. The V gene's germline CDR1 is SGDLS and CDR2 YYNGEE. The CDR3 covers 14 residues. The CDR3 nucleotides are TGTGCCAGCAGCGCCGGACAGGGTATTTACGAGCAGTACTTC. It encodes CASSAGQGIYEQYF.

This sequence joins TRBV6-5 and TRBJ1-2; perhaps TRBD1 as D (5 bases). The CDR3 length is 13 residues. The V and J ends lost 6 bases and 8 bases respectively, with 16 bases between them. The germline gives CDR1 MNHEY, CDR2 SVGAGI. CDR3 sequence (DNA): TGTGCCAGCAGCTACCGGGGGAATAGAGGCTACACCTTC. This sequence encodes CASSYRGNRGYTF.

V gene TRBV11-1 combines with J gene TRBJ1-6, with D maybe TRBD1 (5 bases). Deletions cut 1 base from V and 10 bases from J, with 14 bases between. Germline V gene lookup returns CDR1 SGHAT and CDR2 FQDESV (reference sequence). The CDR3 totals 15 residues. CDR3 sequence reads: CASSLVGQGGSPLHF. DNA for the CDR3: TGTGCCAGCAGCTTAGTGGGCCAGGGAGGATCACCCCTCCACTTT.